These 7 T cell receptor beta chains were all obtained from the same sample, sequenced in a study of identical twins. TCRdb used MiXCR to reprocess the 5' RACE reads, holding one entry per CDR3 protein. The table records just over 500,000 distinct CDR3 sequences, less than 25% of them present only once. These data were also filed under a second study, of T cells expressing NK-cell markers.

Input material: CD4+ T cells sorted from blood. The source is a woman younger than 35 in good health.

This rearrangement joins TRBV20-1 to TRBJ2-7; the match to TRBD1 covers 7 bases. Germline V gives CDR1 DFQATT, CDR2 SNEGSKA (reference sequence). J was trimmed by 2 bases and V by 5 bases; bases with no gene match: 9. The CDR3 runs 14 residues. CDR3 in amino acids: CSASRDSRTYEQYF. CDR3 nucleotides: TGCAGTGCTTCCCGGGACAGCAGGACCTACGAGCAGTACTTC.

V and J are TRBV7-6 and TRBJ2-7; TRBD2 matches 12 bases. Trimming at V came to 5 bases and at J to 4 bases, leaving 3 bases not matched to a gene. CDR3 length: 14 residues. The germline V gene encodes CDR1 SGHVS and CDR2 FNYEAQ. In nucleotides, the CDR3 is TGTGCCAGCAGCGTTACTAGCGGGAGGTACGAGCAGTACTTC. It codes for CASSVTSGRYEQYF.

CDR3 loop: CSATTTGGVETQYF. In DNA, the CDR3 is TGCAGTGCTACCACCACAGGGGGCGTGGAGACCCAGTACTTC. The V call is TRBV20-1, the J call TRBJ2-5, with 9 bases matching TRBD1. The germline V gene has CDR1 DFQATT and CDR2 SNEGSKA (reference sequence). CDR3 length: 14 amino acids. V gave up 4 bases and J gave up 5 bases; unmatched junction bases: 8.

The chain has TRBV10-3 and TRBJ2-2, with no clear D. This CDR3 has 13 amino acids. V shed 9 bases and J shed 1 base, with 9 bases lying between them. Germline CDR1 ENHRY, CDR2 SYGVKD. CDR3 in DNA: TGTGCCATAAAGGACGTGAACACCGGGGAGCTGTTTTTT. This encodes CAIKDVNTGELFF.

The chain links TRBV6-5 to TRBJ1-1; 8 nucleotides align to TRBD1. The CDR3 covers 15 residues. Germline assignment: CDR1 MNHEY and CDR2 SVGAGI. Losses at the gene ends were 4 bases for V and 4 bases for J; bases not matched to a gene: 8. CDR3 DNA: TGTGCCAGCAGTTGGACAGGGAATGGCGGCACTGAAGCTTTCTTT. Protein product: CASSWTGNGGTEAFF.

There are a few counts of this clonotype. The V call is TRBV7-2, the J call TRBJ2-7; TRBD2 aligns across 11 bases. The CDR3 contains 14 residues. Germline lookup yields CDR1 SGHTA and CDR2 FQGNSA. V was pared by 6 bases and J by 3 bases, with 4 bases of the junction left unmatched. The CDR3 here is CASRVGLAGYEQYF. The CDR3 DNA is TGTGCCAGCAGGGTAGGACTAGCGGGCTACGAGCAGTACTTC.

This clonotype was counted only a few times. The V call is TRBV29-1, the J call TRBJ2-3, with 7 bases that match TRBD1. The CDR3 extends over 14 amino acids. J gave up 4 bases and V 7 bases, and 11 bases lay outside the gene matches. The germline gives CDR1 SQVTM, CDR2 ANQGSEA. Written as DNA, the CDR3 is TGCAGCGGCCTGGACAGGACGAAAGCAGATACGCAGTATTTT. It specifies CSGLDRTKADTQYF.